Shown below are 26 T cell receptor beta chains from a single sample sequenced in a study of T-cell reconstitution after alpha-beta-depleted transplantation in children. Regarding the study as a whole: Alpha-beta T cells about two months after transplant reportedly derived from several hundred expanded graft clones.

The TCRbeta library incorporated unique molecular identifiers. TCRdb independently ran MiXCR on the PCR reads; one entry per CDR3 protein. Of tens of thousands of distinct CDR3 sequences detected, roughly 6.7% appear once; the ten largest clones hold over 20%. These receptors have no identified antigens. Sequencing was performed on peripheral blood, taken 60 days after TCRalphabeta/CD19-depleted stem cell transplant. The receptors shown here come from a child less than two years old who had a stem cell transplant for acute myeloid leukemia, so the T cells may come from the graft donor.

In this sample, this clonotype turned up many times. The J gene is TRBJ2-4, the V gene TRBV20-1; 7 positions match TRBD2. Trimming took 0 bases from V and 12 from J; bases not matched to a gene: 5. The germline V gene has CDR1 DFQATT and CDR2 SNEGSKA (reference sequence). The CDR3 contains 12 residues. As DNA, the CDR3 is TGCAGTGCTAGAGACCGACTAGCATCTCAGTACTTC. Translating it yields CSARDRLASQYF.

This clonotype has just a few counts. The chain employs TRBV7-9 and TRBJ1-2; the D gene is possibly TRBD1 (6 bases). CDR1 SEHNR and CDR2 FQNEAQ come from the germline V gene (reference sequence). The V end was cut by 5 bases, the J end by 0 bases, with 19 bases between. The CDR3 sequence is 17 residues long. The chain's CDR3 is CASSIPGGVEANYGYTF. In DNA form, the CDR3 reads TGTGCCAGCAGCATCCCGGGGGGCGTCGAAGCTAACTATGGCTACACCTTC.

This clonotype showed up just once. At one of its ends the junction is not consistent with the germline gene, which may arise from a read error. The V and J genes are TRBV4-2 and TRBJ1-2; D is unresolved. CDR3 size: 14 residues. Per germline, CDR1 LGHNA and CDR2 YNFKEQ. DNA for the CDR3: TGTGCCAGGAGCCCCGGGCTACCCTGCTATGGCTACACCTTC. Protein: CARSPGLPCYGYTF.

This clonotype was counted many times. DNA of the CDR3: TGCAGCGTTGTAGCCTTTAATGAAAAACTGTTTTTT. It is translated as CSVVAFNEKLFF. The chain carries TRBV29-1 and TRBJ1-4; D is uncertain. This CDR3 region has 12 residues. The germline CDR1 and CDR2 sequences are SQVTM and ANQGSEA. Trimming left V 4 bases short and J 4 bases short, with 7 bases between.

This clonotype showed up many times. The chain employs TRBV7-8 and TRBJ2-4; TRBD2 aligns across 10 bases. The CDR3 covers 14 residues. After removal of 1 base from V and 10 bases from J, the junction contained 4 bases not matched to a gene. In germline, CDR1 is SGHVS, CDR2 FQNEAQ. CDR3 coding DNA: TGTGCCAGCAGCTTAGGACTAGCGGGTCGTATTCAGTACTTC. The encoded protein is CASSLGLAGRIQYF.

In its sample, this clonotype was seen many times. The chain is built from TRBV4-3 and TRBJ2-7, with D hard to call. The CDR3 sequence is 15 residues long. Germline-derived CDR1 and CDR2 are LGHNA and YSLEER. Trimming stripped 0 bases from V and 2 bases from J, with 11 bases between. CDR3 protein: CASSQDWPEAYEQYF. The CDR3 nucleotides are TGCGCCAGCAGCCAAGATTGGCCTGAAGCCTACGAGCAGTACTTC.

This clonotype has at least ten counts. V is TRBV6-5 and J is TRBJ1-2; 8 nucleotides align to TRBD1. Per the germline V gene, CDR1 is MNHEY and CDR2 is SVGAGI. Trimming took 2 bases from V and 8 from J; bases not matched to a gene: 4. The CDR3 has 13 amino acids. CDR3: CASSYGQGRGYTF. CDR3 DNA sequence: TGTGCCAGCAGTTACGGACAGGGTCGGGGCTACACCTTC.

This chain uses TRBV7-6 with TRBJ2-7, with D possibly being TRBD1 (7 bases). Looked up from germline, CDR1 is SGHVS and CDR2 is FNYEAQ. V shed 6 bases and J shed 6 bases, with 12 bases lying between them. The CDR3 is 12 amino acids. The CDR3: CASSQGGREQYF. The CDR3, as DNA: TGTGCCAGCAGTCAGGGGGGACGCGAGCAGTACTTC.

This clonotype was seen at least ten times. The chain is built from TRBV2 and TRBJ2-2; TRBD1 or TRBD2 may be the D gene (5 bases each). This CDR3 spans 16 amino acids. Trimming stripped 5 bases from V and 4 bases from J, with 17 bases between. Germline CDR1 SNHLY, CDR2 FYNNEI. The CDR3 loop reads CASSWDPNWPTGELFF. The CDR3, as DNA: TGTGCCAGCAGTTGGGACCCCAATTGGCCCACCGGGGAGCTGTTTTTT. Combining the CDR3 with reference TRBV2 and TRBJ2-2 gives the whole variable domain EPEVTQTPSHQVTQMGQEVILRCVPISNHLYFYWYRQILGQKVEFLVSFYNNEISEKSEIFDDQFSVERPDGSNFTLKIRSTKLEDSAMYFCASSWDPNWPTGELFFGEGSRLTVL.

This clonotype was recorded many times. The chain combines TRBV19 with TRBJ1-6; D not resolved. The CDR3 runs 16 residues. The V and J ends lost 8 bases and 5 bases respectively, with 19 bases between them. Looked up from germline, CDR1 is LNHDA and CDR2 is SQIVND (reference sequence). The CDR3 bases are TGTGCCAGTTCTAAGGGAGGCGGGATAAATAATTCACCCCTCCACTTT. Translated: CASSKGGGINNSPLHF.

This clonotype was detected many times. The V and J genes are TRBV7-2 and TRBJ2-3; 14 bases match TRBD2. CDR1 is SGHTA, CDR2 FQGNSA, per germline. The CDR3 has 16 amino acids. The V segment lost 3 bases and the J segment 1 base; nucleotides outside the gene matches: 0. The CDR3 loop reads CASSLGLAGGTDTQYF. The CDR3 DNA is TGTGCCAGCAGCTTGGGACTAGCGGGGGGCACAGATACGCAGTATTTT.

This clonotype has a count of ten or more. This chain joins TRBV27 and TRBJ1-6; 7 bases agree with TRBD1. The CDR3 is 14 residues long. Per the germline V gene, CDR1 is MNHEY and CDR2 is SMNVEV (reference sequence). V shed 7 bases, J shed 8 bases, and the junction held 8 bases outside the gene matches. The CDR3: CASTRTGADSPLHF. CDR3 DNA sequence: TGTGCCAGCACTAGGACAGGCGCGGATTCACCCCTCCACTTT.

This clonotype was counted only a few times. V is TRBV19 and J is TRBJ2-7; 7 nucleotides align to TRBD2. Looked up from germline, CDR1 is LNHDA and CDR2 is SQIVND (reference sequence). The CDR3 runs to 17 residues. Trimming cost V 2 bases and J 7 bases; bases outside gene matches: 17. CDR3 protein: CASSIRDGRSPAWEQYF. DNA for the CDR3: TGTGCCAGTAGTATACGCGACGGGAGGTCCCCTGCTTGGGAGCAGTACTTC. Combining the CDR3 with reference TRBV19 and TRBJ2-7 gives the whole variable domain DGGITQSPKYLFRKEGQNVTLSCEQNLNHDAMYWYRQDPGQGLRLIYYSQIVNDFQKGDIAEGYSVSREKKESFPLTVTSAQKNPTAFYLCASSIRDGRSPAWEQYFGPGTRLTVT.

The table lists this clonotype with a few counts. The J gene is TRBJ1-5, the V gene TRBV27; D not resolved. This CDR3 contains 14 residues. CDR1 and CDR2 from the germline V gene are MNHEY and SMNVEV (reference sequence). The V gene lost 3 bases and the J gene lost 0 bases, with 6 bases spanning the gap. CDR3 nucleotides: TGTGCCAGCAGTTTGATTTATAGCAATCAGCCCCAGCATTTT. This codes for CASSLIYSNQPQHF.

The sample holds many counts of this clonotype. V and J are TRBV5-5 and TRBJ2-2; D ambiguous. The CDR3 is 13 residues long. CDR1 is SGHKS and CDR2 is YYEKEE in the germline V gene (reference sequence). Trimming took 2 bases from V and 3 from J, leaving 5 bases between them. The CDR3 bases are TGTGCCAGCAGCTTCGGTTACACCGGGGAGCTGTTTTTT. Encoded protein: CASSFGYTGELFF.

This clonotype was counted many times. V usage is TRBV4-3 and J usage is TRBJ1-5, with D perhaps TRBD1 (6 bases). V was clipped by 1 base and J by 3 bases, with 10 bases between them. CDR1 is LGHNA, CDR2 YSLEER, per germline. This CDR3 is built from 15 residues. CDR3 DNA: TGCGCCAGCAGCCAAGTACAGGGACTCAATCAGCCCCAGCATTTT. This gives the protein CASSQVQGLNQPQHF.

This clonotype was recorded many times. The V call is TRBV10-3, the J call TRBJ2-3; D uncertain. Germline V gene data show CDR1 as ENHRY and CDR2 as SYGVKD. The CDR3 sequence is 13 residues long. Trimming removed 8 bases from V and 2 bases from J, with 11 bases in between. The CDR3 DNA reads as TGTGCCATCGTGGTGCCGGACACAGATACGCAGTATTTT. Residues: CAIVVPDTDTQYF.

This clonotype was counted many times. This chain connects TRBV27 to TRBJ2-3; TRBD1 matches at 9 bases. Per the germline V gene, CDR1 is MNHEY and CDR2 is SMNVEV (reference sequence). This CDR3 is 15 amino acids long. Trimming at V came to 2 bases and at J to 1 base, leaving 1 base not matched to a gene. As DNA, the CDR3 is TGTGCCAGCAGTTTACGGGACAGGGGCACAGATACGCAGTATTTT. Translating it yields CASSLRDRGTDTQYF.

This clonotype was picked up many times. The chain couples TRBV10-3 to TRBJ2-1; D gene ambiguous. V lost 0 bases and J lost 16, with 16 bases in between. The CDR3 runs to 13 residues. Germline V gene data show CDR1 as ENHRY and CDR2 as SYGVKD. This chain's CDR3 is CAISESSRTSHFF. DNA of the CDR3: TGTGCCATCAGTGAGTCGAGTCGGACGAGCCATTTCTTC.

Only a few counts were recorded for this clonotype. This rearrangement joins TRBV29-1 to TRBJ2-3, with 8 nucleotides matching TRBD1. This CDR3 contains 15 residues. Losses at the gene ends were 2 bases for V and 1 base for J; bases not matched to a gene: 5. The germline gives CDR1 SQVTM, CDR2 ANQGSEA. The CDR3 region is CSVERTGWGTDTQYF. CDR3 coding DNA: TGCAGCGTTGAACGGACAGGGTGGGGCACAGATACGCAGTATTTT.

Turning to this clonotype: A much larger clone lies a single base off, so this may be a read error. This chain links TRBV11-2 with TRBJ2-7; D possibly uses TRBD1 or TRBD2 (5 bases each). The CDR3 is 15 residues long. V was pared by 5 bases and J by 6 bases, with 20 bases between. Germline V lookup: CDR1 SGHAT, CDR2 FQNNGV. The CDR3 DNA sequence: TGTGCCAGCAGCGCGGGCCAGGTTGGGACCTTCGAGCAGTACTTC. It encodes CASSAGQVGTFEQYF. The variable domain in full, with the rest retrieved from reference TRBV11-2 and TRBJ2-7, is EAGVAQSPRYKIIEKRQSVAFWCNPISGHATLYWYQQILGQGPKLLIQFQNNGVVDDSQLPKDRFSAERLKGVDSTLKIQPAKLEDSAVYLCASSAGQVGTFEQYFGPGTRLTVT.

This clonotype was detected many times. The J gene is TRBJ1-2, the V gene TRBV27; possibly TRBD1 for D (6 bases). Germline lookup yields CDR1 MNHEY and CDR2 SMNVEV (reference sequence). This CDR3 has 13 residues. V lost 3 bases to trimming and J lost 6 bases, with 11 bases between them. The CDR3, as DNA: TGTGCCAGCAGTTTCCACAGGGCCCATGGCTACACCTTC. Translation gives CASSFHRAHGYTF.

This clonotype came up a few times. The chain recombines TRBV20-1 with TRBJ2-3; 8 positions agree with TRBD1. V lost 7 bases, J lost 1 base, and 7 bases stayed unmatched. The CDR3 covers 14 residues. Germline V gene lookup returns CDR1 DFQATT and CDR2 SNEGSKA (reference sequence). The CDR3 nucleotides read TGCAGTGTCGAAACGGACAGGGGCACAGATACGCAGTATTTT. The encoded protein is CSVETDRGTDTQYF.

There are many counts of this clonotype. The V and J genes are TRBV12-3 or TRBV12-4 and TRBJ1-2; possible D gene TRBD1, 6 bases. V shed 6 bases and J shed 6 bases, with 20 bases lying between them. The CDR3 totals 15 residues. The CDR3 sequence is CASSPMPGTHHGYTF. CDR3 sequence (DNA): TGTGCCAGCAGCCCCATGCCCGGGACACACCATGGCTACACCTTC.

This clonotype was detected many times. The chain carries TRBV7-2 and TRBJ1-5; D gene unclear. CDR3 length equals 15 residues. Trimming cost V 5 bases and J 2 bases, with 13 bases left between them. Germline CDR1 and CDR2: SGHTA and FQGNSA. The CDR3 coding sequence is TGTGCCAGCAGCCCCGTGGGCGGGGGCAATCAGCCCCAGCATTTT. This gives the protein CASSPVGGGNQPQHF.

Ten or more counts support this clonotype. The gene calls are TRBV5-1 and TRBJ2-2; D remains ambiguous. Germline loops: CDR1 SGHRS, CDR2 YFSETQ. The CDR3 covers 14 residues. V lost 0 bases and J lost 4, with 7 bases in between. CDR3 region: CASSLASGTGELFF. The DNA for the CDR3 is TGCGCCAGCAGCTTGGCCTCGGGCACCGGGGAGCTGTTTTTT.